This TCR beta chain was obtained from a study of blood T cell repertoires in COVID-19. Study details: The United States, Italy and Spain provided the acute and convalescent COVID-19 samples. Sources were T cells, B-cell-depleted T cells, or PBMCs; the material itself was cDNA or gDNA.

Authors' data handling: Amplification from reference gene primers served as the basis for estimated nucleated cell counts. Some clones are missing from TCRdb's copy, which holds only in-frame ones; the method was immunoSEQ multiplex PCR. V and J calls and clone size are as listed in that table; D and trimming were resolved from the DNA. Of hundreds of thousands of clones detected, around nine tenths appear once; the ten largest clones hold approximately 12%. CDR1 is LNHDA and CDR2 is SQIVND in the germline V gene (reference sequence). The CDR3 has 16 residues. After removal of 3 bases from V and 0 bases from J, the junction contained 3 bases not matched to a gene.

The sample comprised peripheral blood. The rearrangement uses TRBV19 and TRBJ2-7; 12 bases are shared with TRBD2. This TCR was recovered from a woman aged 25 to 45 with COVID-19, enrolled during active disease. CDR3 residues: CASSMRTSGASYEQYF. The CDR3 bases are TGTGCCAGTAGTATGAGGACTAGCGGGGCCTCCTACGAGCAGTACTTC.